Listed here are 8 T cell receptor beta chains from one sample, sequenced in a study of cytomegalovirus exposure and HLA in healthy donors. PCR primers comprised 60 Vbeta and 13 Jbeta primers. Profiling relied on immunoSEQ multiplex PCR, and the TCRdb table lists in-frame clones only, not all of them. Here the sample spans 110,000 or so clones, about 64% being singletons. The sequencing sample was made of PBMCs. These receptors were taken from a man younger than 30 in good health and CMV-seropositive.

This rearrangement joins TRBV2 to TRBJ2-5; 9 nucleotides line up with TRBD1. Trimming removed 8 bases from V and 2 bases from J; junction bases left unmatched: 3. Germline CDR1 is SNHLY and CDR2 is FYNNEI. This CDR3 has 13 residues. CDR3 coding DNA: TGTGCCAGCGGAGGGACAGGGCAAGAGACCCAGTACTTC. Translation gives CASGGTGQETQYF.

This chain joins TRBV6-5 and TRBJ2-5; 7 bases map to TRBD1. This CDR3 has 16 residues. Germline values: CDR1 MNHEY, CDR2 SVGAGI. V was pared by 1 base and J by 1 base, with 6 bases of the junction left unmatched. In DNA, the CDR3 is TGTGCCAGCAGTTACTATTACGGGACAGTCCAAGAGACCCAGTACTTC. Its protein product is CASSYYYGTVQETQYF.

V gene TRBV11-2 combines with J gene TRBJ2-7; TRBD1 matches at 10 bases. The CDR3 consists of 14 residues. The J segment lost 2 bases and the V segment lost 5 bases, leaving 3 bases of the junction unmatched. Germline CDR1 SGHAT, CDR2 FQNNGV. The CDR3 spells CASSPGTGAYEQYV. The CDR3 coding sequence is TGTGCCAGCAGCCCCGGGACAGGGGCCTACGAGCAGTACGTC.

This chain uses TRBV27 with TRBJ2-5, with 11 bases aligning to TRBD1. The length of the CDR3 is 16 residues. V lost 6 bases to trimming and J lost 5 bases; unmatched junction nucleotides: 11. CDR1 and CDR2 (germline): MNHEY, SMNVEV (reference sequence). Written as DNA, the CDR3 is TGTGCCAGCAGGCGTCTCGGACAGGGGGCGTTTGAGACCCAGTACTTC. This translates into CASRRLGQGAFETQYF.

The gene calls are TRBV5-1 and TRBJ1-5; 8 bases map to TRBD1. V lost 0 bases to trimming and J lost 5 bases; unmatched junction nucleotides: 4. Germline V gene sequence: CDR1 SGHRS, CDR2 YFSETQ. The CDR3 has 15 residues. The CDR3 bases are TGCGCCAGCAGCTTGGGTCAGGGGGCGTATCAGCCCCAGCATTTT. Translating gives CASSLGQGAYQPQHF.

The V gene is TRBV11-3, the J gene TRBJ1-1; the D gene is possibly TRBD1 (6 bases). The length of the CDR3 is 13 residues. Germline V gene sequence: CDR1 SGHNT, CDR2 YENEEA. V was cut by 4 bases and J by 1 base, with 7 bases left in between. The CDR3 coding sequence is TGTGCCAGCAGCTGGGGACAGAACACTGAAGCTTTCTTT. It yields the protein CASSWGQNTEAFF.

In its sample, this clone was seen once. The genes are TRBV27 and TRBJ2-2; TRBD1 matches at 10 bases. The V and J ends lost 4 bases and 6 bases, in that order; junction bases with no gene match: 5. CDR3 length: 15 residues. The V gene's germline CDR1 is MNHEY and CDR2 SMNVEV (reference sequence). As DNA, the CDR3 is TGTGCCAGCAGTTCCAGACAGGGGGCGTCCGGGGAGCTGTTTTTT. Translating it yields CASSSRQGASGELFF.

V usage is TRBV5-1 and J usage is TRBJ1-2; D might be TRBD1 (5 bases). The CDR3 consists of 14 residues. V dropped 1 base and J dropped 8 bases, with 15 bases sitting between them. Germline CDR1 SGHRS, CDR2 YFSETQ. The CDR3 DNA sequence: TGCGCCAGCAGCTTGTCCCCGCCCGGGGGAGGCTACACCTTC. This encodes CASSLSPPGGGYTF.